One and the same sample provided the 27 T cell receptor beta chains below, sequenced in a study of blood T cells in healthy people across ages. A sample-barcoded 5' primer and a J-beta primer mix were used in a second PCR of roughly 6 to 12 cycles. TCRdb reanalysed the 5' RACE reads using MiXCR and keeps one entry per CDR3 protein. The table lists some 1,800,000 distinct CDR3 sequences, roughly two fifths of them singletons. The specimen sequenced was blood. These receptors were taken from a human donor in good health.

This CDR3 is CASSLLSGRLGEKLFF. The CDR3 coding sequence is TGCGCCAGCAGCCTCCTTTCGGGCCGTCTTGGGGAAAAACTGTTTTTT. V and J are TRBV5-1 and TRBJ1-4; D not certain. V lost 4 bases to trimming and J lost 8 bases, with 21 bases between them. Per the germline V gene, CDR1 is SGHRS and CDR2 is YFSETQ. The CDR3 loop spans 16 amino acids.

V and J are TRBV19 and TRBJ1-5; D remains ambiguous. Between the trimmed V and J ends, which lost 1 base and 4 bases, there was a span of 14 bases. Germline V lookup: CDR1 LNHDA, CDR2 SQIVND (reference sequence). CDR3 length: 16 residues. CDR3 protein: CASSIVFSAPNQPQHF. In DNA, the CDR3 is TGTGCCAGTAGTATAGTATTCAGTGCCCCTAATCAGCCCCAGCATTTT.

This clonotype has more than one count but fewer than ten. CDR3 sequence reads: CASSLPGVTDTQYF. The CDR3 nucleotides read TGTGCCAGCAGTCTTCCTGGGGTTACAGATACGCAGTATTTT. The chain recombines TRBV25-1 with TRBJ2-3; D unresolved. CDR3 length: 14 amino acids. The V end lost 5 bases, the J end lost 3 bases, and 12 bases lay between the germline ends. Germline CDR1 MGHDK, CDR2 SYGVNS.

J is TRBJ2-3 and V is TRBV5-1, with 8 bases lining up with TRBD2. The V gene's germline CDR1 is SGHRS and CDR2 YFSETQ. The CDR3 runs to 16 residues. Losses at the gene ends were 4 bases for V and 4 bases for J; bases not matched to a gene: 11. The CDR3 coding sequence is TGCGCCAGCAGCGCGGCTGCGGGAGGTTTAGCAGATACGCAGTATTTT. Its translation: CASSAAAGGLADTQYF.

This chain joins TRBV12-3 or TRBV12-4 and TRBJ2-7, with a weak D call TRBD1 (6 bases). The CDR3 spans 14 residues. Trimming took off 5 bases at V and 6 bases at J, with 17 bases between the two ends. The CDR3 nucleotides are TGTGCCAGCAGTCCAGCAGGGGAAGTGCTCGAGCAGTACTTC. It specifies CASSPAGEVLEQYF.

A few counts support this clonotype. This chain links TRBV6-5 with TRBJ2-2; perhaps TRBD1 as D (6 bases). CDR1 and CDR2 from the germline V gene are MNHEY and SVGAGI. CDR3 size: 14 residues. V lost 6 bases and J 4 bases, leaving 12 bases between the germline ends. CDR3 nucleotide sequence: TGTGCCAGCAGACCCGGACAGCTCACCGGGGAGCTGTTTTTT. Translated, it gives CASRPGQLTGELFF.

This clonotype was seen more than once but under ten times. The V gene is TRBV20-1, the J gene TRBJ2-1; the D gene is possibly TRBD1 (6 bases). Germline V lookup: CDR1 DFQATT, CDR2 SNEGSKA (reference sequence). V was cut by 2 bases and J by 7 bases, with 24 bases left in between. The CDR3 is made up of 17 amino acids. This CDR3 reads CSARPRIQGWGRNEQFF. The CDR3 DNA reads TGCAGTGCTAGACCTAGAATACAGGGATGGGGGCGGAATGAGCAGTTCTTC.

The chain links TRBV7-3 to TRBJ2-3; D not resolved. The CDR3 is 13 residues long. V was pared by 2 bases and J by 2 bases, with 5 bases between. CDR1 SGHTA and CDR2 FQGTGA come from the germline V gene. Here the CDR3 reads CASSLCPTDTQYF. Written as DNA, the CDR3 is TGTGCCAGCAGCTTATGTCCCACAGATACGCAGTATTTT.

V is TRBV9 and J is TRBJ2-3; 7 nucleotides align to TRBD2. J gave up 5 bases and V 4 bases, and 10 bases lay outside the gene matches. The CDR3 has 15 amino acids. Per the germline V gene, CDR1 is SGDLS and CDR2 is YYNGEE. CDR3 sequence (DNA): TGTGCCAGCAGCCCTTCTGGACTAGTAGGAGATACGCAGTATTTT. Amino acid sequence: CASSPSGLVGDTQYF.

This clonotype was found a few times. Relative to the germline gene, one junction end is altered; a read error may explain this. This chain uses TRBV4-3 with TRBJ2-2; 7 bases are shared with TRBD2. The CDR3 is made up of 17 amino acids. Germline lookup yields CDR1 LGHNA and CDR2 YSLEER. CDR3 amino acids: CASSQDPWRGNTGELFF. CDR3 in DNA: TGCGCCAGCAGCCAAGATCCATGGCGGGGGAACACTGGGGAGCTGTTTTTT.

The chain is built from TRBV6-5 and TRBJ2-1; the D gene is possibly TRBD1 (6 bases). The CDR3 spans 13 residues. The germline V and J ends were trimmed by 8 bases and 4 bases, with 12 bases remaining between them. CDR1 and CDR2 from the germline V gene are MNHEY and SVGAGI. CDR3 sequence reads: CASGFTGYNEQFF. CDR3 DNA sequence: TGTGCCAGCGGTTTTACAGGGTACAATGAGCAGTTCTTC.

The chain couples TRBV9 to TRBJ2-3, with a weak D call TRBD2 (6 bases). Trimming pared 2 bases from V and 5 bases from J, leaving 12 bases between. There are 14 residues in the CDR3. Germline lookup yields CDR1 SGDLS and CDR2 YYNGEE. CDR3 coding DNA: TGTGCCAGCAGCGTCGGGGGTTTGGAAGATACGCAGTATTTT. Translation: CASSVGGLEDTQYF.

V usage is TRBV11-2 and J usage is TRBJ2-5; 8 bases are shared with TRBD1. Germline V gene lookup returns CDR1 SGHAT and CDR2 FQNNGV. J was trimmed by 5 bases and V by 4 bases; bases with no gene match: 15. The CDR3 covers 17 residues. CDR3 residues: CASSSLGTRTGRETQYF. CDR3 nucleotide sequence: TGTGCCAGCAGCTCCTTGGGGACCCGGACAGGGCGGGAGACCCAGTACTTC.

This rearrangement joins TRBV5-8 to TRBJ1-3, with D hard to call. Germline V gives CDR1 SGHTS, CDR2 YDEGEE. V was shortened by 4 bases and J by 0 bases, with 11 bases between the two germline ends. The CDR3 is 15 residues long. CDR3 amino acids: CASSINGDSGNTIYF. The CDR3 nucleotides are TGTGCCAGCAGCATAAACGGAGACTCTGGAAACACCATATATTTT.

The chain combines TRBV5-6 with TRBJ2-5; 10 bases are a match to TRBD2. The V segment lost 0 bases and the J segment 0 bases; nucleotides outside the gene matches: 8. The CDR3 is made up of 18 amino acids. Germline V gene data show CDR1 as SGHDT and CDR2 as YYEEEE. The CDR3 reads CASSLDLAGVAYQETQYF. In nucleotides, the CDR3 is TGTGCCAGCAGCTTGGATCTAGCGGGGGTCGCGTACCAAGAGACCCAGTACTTC.

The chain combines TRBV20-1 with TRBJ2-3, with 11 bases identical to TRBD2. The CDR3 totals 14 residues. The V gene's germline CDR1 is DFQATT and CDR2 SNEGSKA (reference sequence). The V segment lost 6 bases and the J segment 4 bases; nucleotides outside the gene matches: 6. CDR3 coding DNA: TGCAGTGCGTATCTAGCGGGGGGAGCAGATACGCAGTATTTT. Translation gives CSAYLAGGADTQYF.

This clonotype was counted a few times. The CDR3 DNA reads as TGCAGCGTTGACCAGAACACAGATACGCAGTATTTT. Amino acid sequence: CSVDQNTDTQYF. The rearrangement joins TRBV29-1 to TRBJ2-3; the D is unclear. The CDR3 spans 12 residues. V was pared by 3 bases and J by 2 bases, with 6 bases between. Germline V lookup: CDR1 SQVTM, CDR2 ANQGSEA.

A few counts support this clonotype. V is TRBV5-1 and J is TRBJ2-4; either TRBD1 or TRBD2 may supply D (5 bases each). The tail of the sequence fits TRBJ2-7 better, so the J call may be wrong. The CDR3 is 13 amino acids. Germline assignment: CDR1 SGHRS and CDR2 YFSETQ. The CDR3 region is CASSIGTSHEQYF. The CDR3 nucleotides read TGCGCCAGCAGCATTGGGACGTCTCACGAGCAGTACTTC.

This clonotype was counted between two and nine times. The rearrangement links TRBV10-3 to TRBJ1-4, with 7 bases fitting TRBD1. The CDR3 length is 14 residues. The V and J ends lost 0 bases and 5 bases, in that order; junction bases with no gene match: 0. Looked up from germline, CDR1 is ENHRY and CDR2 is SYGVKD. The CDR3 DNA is TGTGCCATCAGTGAGTCGACAGGGAATGAAAAACTGTTTTTT. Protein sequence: CAISESTGNEKLFF.

CDR3 sequence: CSANSGQTSTDTQYF. The CDR3, as DNA: TGCAGTGCAAATAGCGGGCAGACTAGCACAGATACGCAGTATTTT. V usage is TRBV20-1 and J usage is TRBJ2-3, with 7 bases aligning to TRBD2. The germline V gene encodes CDR1 DFQATT and CDR2 SNEGSKA (reference sequence). Trimming took 6 bases from V and 0 from J; bases not matched to a gene: 9. The CDR3 extends over 15 amino acids.

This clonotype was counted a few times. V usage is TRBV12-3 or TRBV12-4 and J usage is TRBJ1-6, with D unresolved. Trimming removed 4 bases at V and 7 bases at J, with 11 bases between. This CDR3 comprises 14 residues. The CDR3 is CASSYPELNSPLHF. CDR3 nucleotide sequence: TGTGCCAGCAGTTACCCGGAGTTGAATTCACCCCTCCACTTT.

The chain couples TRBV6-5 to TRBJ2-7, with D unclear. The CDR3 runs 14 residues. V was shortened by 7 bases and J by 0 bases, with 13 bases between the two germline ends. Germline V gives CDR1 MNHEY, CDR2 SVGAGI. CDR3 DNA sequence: TGTGCCAGCATGAGGACGGTGAGCTCCTACGAGCAGTACTTC. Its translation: CASMRTVSSYEQYF.

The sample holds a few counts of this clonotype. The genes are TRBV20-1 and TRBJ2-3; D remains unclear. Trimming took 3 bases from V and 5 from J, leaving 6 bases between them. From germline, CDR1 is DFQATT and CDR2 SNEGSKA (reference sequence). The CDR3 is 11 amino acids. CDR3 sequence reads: CSASSLDTQYF. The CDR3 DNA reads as TGCAGTGCTAGCTCGCTAGATACGCAGTATTTT.

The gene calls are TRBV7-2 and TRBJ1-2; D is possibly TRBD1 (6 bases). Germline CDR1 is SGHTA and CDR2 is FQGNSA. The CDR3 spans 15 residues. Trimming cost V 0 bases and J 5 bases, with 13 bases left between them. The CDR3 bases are TGTGCCAGCAGCTTAGCCTTAGCTGGACAGTATGGCTACACCTTC. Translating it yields CASSLALAGQYGYTF.

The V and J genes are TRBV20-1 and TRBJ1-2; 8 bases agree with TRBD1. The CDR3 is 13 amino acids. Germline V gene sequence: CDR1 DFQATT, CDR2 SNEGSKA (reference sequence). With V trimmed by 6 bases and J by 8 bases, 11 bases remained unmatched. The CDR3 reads CSAGVRGQGGYTF. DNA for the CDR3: TGCAGTGCAGGGGTCAGGGGGCAAGGGGGCTACACCTTC.

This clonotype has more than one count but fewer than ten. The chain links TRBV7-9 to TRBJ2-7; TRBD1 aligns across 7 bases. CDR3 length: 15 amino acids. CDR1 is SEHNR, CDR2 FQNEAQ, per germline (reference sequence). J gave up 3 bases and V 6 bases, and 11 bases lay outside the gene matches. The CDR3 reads CASSSSLGQLYEQYF. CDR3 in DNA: TGTGCCAGCAGTTCAAGCCTGGGACAGCTCTACGAGCAGTACTTC.

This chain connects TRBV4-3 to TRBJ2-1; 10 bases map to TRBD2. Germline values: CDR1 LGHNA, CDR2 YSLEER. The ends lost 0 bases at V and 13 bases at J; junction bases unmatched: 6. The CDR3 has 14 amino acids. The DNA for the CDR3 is TGCGCCAGCAGCCAAGAGAAACTAGCGGGGCCACAGTTCTTC. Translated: CASSQEKLAGPQFF.